The 19 T cell receptor beta chains in this list originate from one sample, sequenced in a study of response to subunit inactivated influenza vaccine. TCRdb reprocessed the RT-PCR reads with MiXCR, giving one entry per CDR3 protein. The sample comprises hundreds of thousands of distinct CDR3 sequences, roughly 8.2% of which are singletons, and around 13% rests with the top ten. This specimen was PBMCs from blood, taken less than 30 months after vaccination. The source is a man aged 45-69 years who received an inactivated influenza vaccine.

This clonotype has ten or more counts. V and J are TRBV20-1 and TRBJ1-1; 7 bases map to TRBD1. The germline gives CDR1 DFQATT, CDR2 SNEGSKA (reference sequence). Unmatched junction bases numbered 4, after V lost 3 bases and J lost 0 bases. This CDR3 spans 14 amino acids. CDR3 sequence (DNA): TGCAGTGCTAGGCGGACAGGTATGAACACTGAAGCTTTCTTT. This codes for CSARRTGMNTEAFF.

J is TRBJ2-3 and V is TRBV20-1, with 14 bases identical to TRBD2. CDR3 length equals 14 residues. The V gene's germline CDR1 is DFQATT and CDR2 SNEGSKA (reference sequence). Trimming at V came to 4 bases and at J to 11 bases, leaving 8 bases not matched to a gene. CDR3 sequence (DNA): TGCAGTGCTACGTCCGGGACTAGCGGGGGTCGGCAGTATTTT. This encodes CSATSGTSGGRQYF.

The chain joins TRBV7-2 to TRBJ1-1; a possible D gene is TRBD1 (6 bases). The CDR3 loop spans 15 amino acids. Looked up from germline, CDR1 is SGHTA and CDR2 is FQGNSA. The V gene lost 1 base and the J gene lost 4 bases, with 13 bases spanning the gap. CDR3 bases: TGTGCCAGCAGCTTAGTGGGGGGCGCGAGCACTGAAGCTTTCTTT. This codes for CASSLVGGASTEAFF.

This clonotype was picked up many times. J is TRBJ1-2 and V is TRBV30; D gene uncertain. The CDR3 is made up of 11 amino acids. Germline V gene lookup returns CDR1 GTSNPN and CDR2 SVGIG (reference sequence). Trimming removed 2 bases from V and 1 base from J, with 2 bases in between. CDR3 region: CAWSFNYGYTF. The CDR3 nucleotides read TGTGCCTGGAGTTTTAACTATGGCTACACCTTC.

This clonotype was seen more than once but under ten times. DNA for the CDR3: TGCAGCGTTGAAGAATCCCGCTACACCTTC. Amino acid sequence: CSVEESRYTF. The rearrangement links TRBV29-1 to TRBJ1-2; D is uncertain. This CDR3 region has 10 residues. The germline gives CDR1 SQVTM, CDR2 ANQGSEA. Trimming stripped 0 bases from V and 9 bases from J, with 5 bases between. The entire variable domain, with the rest obtained from reference TRBV29-1 and TRBJ1-2, is as follows: SAVISQKPSRDICQRGTSLTIQCQVDSQVTMMFWYRQQPGQSLTLIATANQGSEATYESGFVIDKFPISRPNLTFSTLTVSNMSPEDSSIYLCSVEESRYTFGSGTRLTVV.

This clonotype occurred many times. V is TRBV6-1 and J is TRBJ2-3; 9 nucleotides align to TRBD2. Germline lookup yields CDR1 MNHNS and CDR2 SASEGT. V dropped 7 bases and J dropped 7; count of bases not matched to a gene: 15. CDR3 size: 16 residues. CDR3 in amino acids: CASKGLAGAELYTQYF. The CDR3 DNA is TGTGCCAGCAAAGGTTTAGCGGGGGCAGAGTTATATACGCAGTATTTT.

This clonotype appeared a few times. The rearrangement joins TRBV7-9 to TRBJ1-1; TRBD1 matches 7 bases. The J segment lost 3 bases and the V segment lost 2 bases, leaving 6 bases of the junction unmatched. CDR1 is SEHNR, CDR2 FQNEAQ, per germline (reference sequence). This CDR3 is 15 amino acids long. As DNA, the CDR3 is TGTGCCAGCAGCTTACTGACAGGGAAAGACACTGAAGCTTTCTTT. It yields the protein CASSLLTGKDTEAFF.

This clonotype appeared a few times. This chain joins TRBV20-1 and TRBJ1-2; no firm D call. V lost 3 bases to trimming and J lost 7 bases, with 12 bases between them. Germline CDR1 DFQATT, CDR2 SNEGSKA (reference sequence). The CDR3 has 12 amino acids. This CDR3 reads CSASMGIGGYTF. As DNA, the CDR3 is TGCAGTGCTAGTATGGGAATCGGTGGCTACACCTTC.

The chain uses TRBV12-3 or TRBV12-4 and TRBJ2-7, with D possibly TRBD1 on 6 matching bases. Trimming shortened V by 6 bases and J by 0 bases, and 15 bases separated the two germline ends. The CDR3 loop spans 15 amino acids. The CDR3 DNA sequence: TGTGCCAGCAGCGGACGGACAGCGAACTCCTACGAGCAGTACTTC. Its protein is CASSGRTANSYEQYF.

This clonotype was observed at least ten times. The chain recombines TRBV4-1 with TRBJ1-1; no reliable D call. This CDR3 has 16 amino acids. V lost 0 bases, J lost 7 bases, and 18 bases lay in between. Germline V gives CDR1 MGHRA, CDR2 YSYEKL. For the CDR3, the DNA is TGCGCCAGCAGCCAAGATAACCGGGATCTTTTGCGTGAAGCTTTCTTT. Protein product: CASSQDNRDLLREAFF.

The table lists this clonotype with many counts. This may arise from a read error, as a much more abundant clone is one base away. This chain links TRBV3-1 with TRBJ2-5; 14 nucleotides match TRBD2. J was trimmed by 4 bases and V by 7 bases; bases with no gene match: 5. The CDR3 is 15 residues long. Germline-derived CDR1 and CDR2 are LGHDT and YNNKEL (reference sequence). The CDR3 sequence: CASTPGLAGVETQYF. In nucleotides, the CDR3 is TGTGCCAGCACTCCGGGACTAGCGGGAGTAGAGACCCAGTACTTC.

The V and J genes are TRBV5-6 and TRBJ1-1, with D uncertain. The germline V gene has CDR1 SGHDT and CDR2 YYEEEE. V was pared by 2 bases and J by 0 bases, with 8 bases between. The CDR3 has 14 residues. The CDR3 loop reads CASSFPIMNTEAFF. CDR3 nucleotides: TGTGCCAGCAGCTTCCCCATCATGAACACTGAAGCTTTCTTT. Looking up the rest from reference TRBV5-6 and TRBJ1-1 gives the full variable domain: DAGVTQSPTHLIKTRGQQVTLRCSPKSGHDTVSWYQQALGQGPQFIFQYYEEEERQRGNFPDRFSGHQFPNYSSELNVNALLLGDSALYLCASSFPIMNTEAFFGQGTRLTVV.

A few counts support this clonotype. The CDR3 is CASSQQVGRSYEQYF. The DNA of the CDR3 is TGTGCCAGCAGCCAACAGGTCGGCCGCTCCTACGAGCAGTACTTC. This chain connects TRBV7-2 to TRBJ2-7; a possible D gene is TRBD1 (5 bases). Trimming shortened V by 5 bases and J by 0 bases, and 14 bases separated the two germline ends. Germline lookup yields CDR1 SGHTA and CDR2 FQGNSA. This CDR3 is built from 15 residues. Supplemented by reference TRBV7-2 and TRBJ2-7, the full variable domain reads GAGVSQSPSNKVTEKGKDVELRCDPISGHTALYWYRQSLGQGLEFLIYFQGNSAPDKSGLPSDRFSAERTGGSVSTLTIQRTQQEDSAVYLCASSQQVGRSYEQYFGPGTRLTVT.

The chain links TRBV6-2 or TRBV6-3 to TRBJ2-3; possible D gene TRBD2, 7 bases. Germline-derived CDR1 and CDR2 are MNHEY and SVGEGT. Between the trimmed V and J ends, which lost 2 bases and 2 bases, there was a span of 20 bases. This CDR3 region has 18 residues. The CDR3 nucleotides read TGTGCCAGCAGTTACCGGCCTCCCGGCGGGGGCTACACAGATACGCAGTATTTT. This translates into CASSYRPPGGGYTDTQYF.

V and J are TRBV27 and TRBJ2-7, with 8 positions matching TRBD1. Germline trimming cut 2 bases from V and 9 bases from J; bases unmatched to any gene: 15. The CDR3 covers 16 residues. Per the germline V gene, CDR1 is MNHEY and CDR2 is SMNVEV (reference sequence). The CDR3 bases are TGTGCCAGCAGTTTACTTTCGGGACAGGCCCTTGGGGCGCAGTACTTC. Its translation is CASSLLSGQALGAQYF.

The table lists this clonotype with a few counts. The chain combines TRBV12-3 or TRBV12-4 with TRBJ2-1; D remains ambiguous. CDR3 length: 13 amino acids. Trimming removed 3 bases at V and 9 bases at J, with 12 bases between. CDR3 sequence reads: CASSFLGIGEQFF. DNA of the CDR3: TGTGCCAGCAGTTTTCTGGGGATCGGTGAGCAGTTCTTC.

This clonotype was observed a handful of times. The V gene is TRBV5-6, the J gene TRBJ2-2, with no clear D. V was clipped by 0 bases and J by 5 bases, with 14 bases between them. CDR1 and CDR2 from the germline V gene are SGHDT and YYEEEE. This CDR3 is built from 16 residues. CDR3 nucleotides: TGTGCCAGCAGCTTGGTCGCCGGAGTACGAACCGGGGAGCTGTTTTTT. Its translation is CASSLVAGVRTGELFF.

In its sample, this clonotype was seen many times. The chain is built from TRBV7-2 and TRBJ2-4, with D maybe TRBD1 (6 bases). The CDR3 is 13 amino acids. The V and J ends lost 2 bases and 8 bases respectively, with 10 bases between them. Germline V lookup: CDR1 SGHTA, CDR2 FQGNSA. The CDR3 DNA sequence: TGTGCCAGCAGCTTATCTTCAGGGGACATTCAGTACTTC. Translation: CASSLSSGDIQYF.

V is TRBV28 and J is TRBJ2-2, with D maybe TRBD2 (5 bases). The CDR3 has 11 amino acids. With 11 bases removed from V and 6 bases from J, the gap between germline ends came to 10 bases. Germline V gives CDR1 MDHEN, CDR2 SYDVKM. The CDR3 DNA follows: TGTGCCTGTCACGGGGCCGGGGAGCTGTTTTTT. Translation gives CACHGAGELFF.